The 25 T cell receptor beta chains below come from one sample, sequenced in a study of CD8+CD57+ T cells in acquired aplastic anemia. Genomic DNA constituted the template upon which TCR beta VDJ and CDR3 profiling was performed. TCRdb called the reads again in MiXCR, with one record for every CDR3 protein. The table includes about 190,000 distinct CDR3 sequences, around half detected once. The sequencing input was sorted CD4+, CD8+, or CD8+CD57+ T cells (not recorded which) from PBMCs. These receptors were taken from a human donor in good health, serving as a control.

The CDR3 region has the DNA TGTGCCAGCAGTGCTACAGGGGAGACTGAAGCTTTCTTT. Encoded protein: CASSATGETEAFF. This rearrangement joins TRBV2 to TRBJ1-1, with 7 bases fitting TRBD1. The J segment lost 5 bases and the V segment lost 4 bases, leaving 4 bases of the junction unmatched. The CDR3 extends over 13 amino acids. Per germline, CDR1 SNHLY and CDR2 FYNNEI.

The gene calls are TRBV7-2 and TRBJ2-5, with 12 bases identical to TRBD1. The CDR3 length is 15 residues. Germline CDR1 is SGHTA and CDR2 is FQGNSA. Unmatched junction bases numbered 6, after V lost 5 bases and J lost 5 bases. CDR3: CASSPPGQGAETQYF. DNA for the CDR3: TGTGCCAGCAGCCCACCGGGACAGGGGGCGGAGACCCAGTACTTC.

This clonotype came up many times. As DNA, the CDR3 is TGTGCCAGCAGTTACTCGGAATATAGCAATCAGCCCCAGCATTTT. As protein: CASSYSEYSNQPQHF. The V and J genes are TRBV6-2 or TRBV6-3 and TRBJ1-5; D is unclear. The germline V and J ends were trimmed by 0 bases and 0 bases, with 6 bases remaining between them. CDR3 length: 15 residues. Germline V lookup: CDR1 MNHEY, CDR2 SVGEGT.

V usage is TRBV10-1 and J usage is TRBJ2-7; D is unresolved. Per germline, CDR1 WNHNN and CDR2 SYGVQD (reference sequence). V was clipped by 3 bases and J by 2 bases, with 5 bases between them. The CDR3 sequence is 12 residues long. CDR3 residues: CASSDTPYEQYF. Written as DNA, the CDR3 is TGCGCCAGCAGTGACACCCCCTACGAGCAGTACTTC.

This chain links TRBV19 with TRBJ2-7, with 10 nucleotides matching TRBD2. The V and J ends lost 4 bases and 7 bases, in that order; junction bases with no gene match: 7. From germline, CDR1 is LNHDA and CDR2 SQIVND (reference sequence). The CDR3 extends over 14 amino acids. CDR3 sequence (DNA): TGTGCCAGTAGTAATAGCGGGGGGATAGGTGAGCAGTACTTC. The encoded protein is CASSNSGGIGEQYF. The full variable domain, its missing parts supplied by reference TRBV19 and TRBJ2-7, is DGGITQSPKYLFRKEGQNVTLSCEQNLNHDAMYWYRQDPGQGLRLIYYSQIVNDFQKGDIAEGYSVSREKKESFPLTVTSAQKNPTAFYLCASSNSGGIGEQYFGPGTRLTVT.

To note about this clonotype: One end of the junction is discordant with germline, which a read error may explain. This chain connects TRBV19 to TRBJ2-6; 8 bases align to TRBD1. Per the germline V gene, CDR1 is LNHDA and CDR2 is SQIVND (reference sequence). The CDR3 consists of 15 residues. CDR3 DNA sequence: TGTGCCAGTAGTACGGACAGGGCCGGGGCCAACGTCCCGACTTTC. This codes for CASSTDRAGANVPTF.

The rearrangement uses TRBV15 and TRBJ1-6, with D maybe TRBD1 (5 bases). The CDR3 is made up of 14 amino acids. In germline, CDR1 is LNHNV, CDR2 YYDKDF (reference sequence). The V end lost 4 bases, the J end lost 5 bases, and 9 bases lay between the germline ends. CDR3 bases: TGTGCCACCAGCACGACAGTTCATAATTCACCCCTCCACTTT. Protein: CATSTTVHNSPLHF.

A note on this clonotype: A much larger clone lies one base from this, so it may be a read error. This chain connects TRBV5-1 to TRBJ1-3, with D maybe TRBD1 (6 bases). Between the trimmed V and J ends, which lost 0 bases and 2 bases, there was a span of 12 bases. In germline, CDR1 is SGHRS, CDR2 YFSETQ. This CDR3 is 16 amino acids long. The CDR3 sequence is CASSLVPGGPGNTIYF. The CDR3 DNA reads as TGCGCCAGCAGCTTGGTTCCCGGGGGCCCTGGAAACACCATATATTTT.

The chain is built from TRBV29-1 and TRBJ1-1; tentatively, D is TRBD1 (6 bases). The CDR3 loop spans 13 amino acids. Trimming left V 7 bases short and J 3 bases short, with 15 bases between. Germline V gives CDR1 SQVTM, CDR2 ANQGSEA. The CDR3 sequence: CSGGGGIDTEAFF. The CDR3 DNA follows: TGCAGCGGGGGGGGCGGGATAGACACTGAAGCTTTCTTT.

The V and J genes are TRBV29-1 and TRBJ1-2; D is ambiguous. V was trimmed by 3 bases and J by 4 bases, leaving 9 bases between them. The CDR3 is 12 residues long. Germline CDR1 SQVTM, CDR2 ANQGSEA. Here the CDR3 DNA reads TGCAGCGTTGATAGAGGGAGCTATGGCTACACCTTC. Protein product: CSVDRGSYGYTF.

The chain couples TRBV10-3 to TRBJ1-5, with 9 positions matching TRBD1. Germline lookup yields CDR1 ENHRY and CDR2 SYGVKD. V was clipped by 10 bases and J by 0 bases; unmatched bases: 19. The CDR3 has 19 residues. CDR3 region: CASSAPRVQGAHSNQPQHF. The CDR3 DNA follows: TGTGCCAGCAGCGCCCCTCGGGTACAGGGGGCCCATAGCAATCAGCCCCAGCATTTT.

The genes are TRBV7-2 and TRBJ2-5; TRBD2 agrees at 7 bases. This CDR3 spans 16 amino acids. Germline-derived CDR1 and CDR2 are SGHTA and FQGNSA. Losses at the gene ends were 5 bases for V and 1 base for J; bases not matched to a gene: 10. The CDR3: CASSPKLALSQETQYF. CDR3 in DNA: TGTGCCAGCAGCCCTAAACTAGCGTTGAGCCAAGAGACCCAGTACTTC.

A note on this clonotype: At one boundary the junction diverges from the germline segment, which might be a read error. CDR3 in amino acids: CAISFPGQGACEQYF. Written as DNA, the CDR3 is TGTGCCATCAGTTTTCCCGGGCAGGGAGCCTGCGAGCAGTACTTC. The chain employs TRBV6-6 and TRBJ2-7; D is possibly TRBD1 or TRBD2 (5 bases each). Germline values: CDR1 MNHNY, CDR2 SVGAGI (reference sequence). The CDR3 loop spans 15 amino acids.

J is TRBJ2-7 and V is TRBV20-1, with D maybe TRBD1 (6 bases). The ends were cut back, 2 bases at V and 5 bases at J, with 19 bases in the middle. This CDR3 is built from 15 residues. The germline V gene has CDR1 DFQATT and CDR2 SNEGSKA (reference sequence). The CDR3 region has the DNA TGCAGTGCTAGAAATGGTCGGGGCAGGGACAACGAGCAGTACTTC. It encodes CSARNGRGRDNEQYF.

The chain has TRBV20-1 and TRBJ1-2; 7 positions match TRBD1. J was trimmed by 5 bases and V by 1 base; bases with no gene match: 4. Germline CDR1 reads DFQATT; CDR2 reads SNEGSKA (reference sequence). The CDR3 is made up of 13 amino acids. CDR3 bases: TGCAGTGCTAGAGGGGACAGTCGATATGGCTACACCTTC. It translates to CSARGDSRYGYTF.

This clonotype was counted once. The chain has TRBV7-9 and TRBJ2-7, with 8 bases aligning to TRBD2. J was trimmed by 3 bases and V by 1 base; bases with no gene match: 5. Germline CDR1 and CDR2: SEHNR and FQNEAQ (reference sequence). The CDR3 is 15 amino acids. The CDR3 is CASSLDLAGGYEQYF. The CDR3 DNA reads as TGTGCCAGCAGCTTAGATCTAGCGGGTGGCTACGAGCAGTACTTC.

This chain joins TRBV9 and TRBJ2-1; possible D gene TRBD2, 7 bases. CDR3 length: 19 residues. Germline CDR1 is SGDLS and CDR2 is YYNGEE. Trimming pared 0 bases from V and 5 bases from J, leaving 24 bases between. CDR3 sequence (DNA): TGTGCCAGCAGCGTAGGGGGGGGGGGGAGGGGGGCCCTCGACAATGAGCAGTTCTTC. Translated, it gives CASSVGGGGRGALDNEQFF.

The genes are TRBV2 and TRBJ2-3, with TRBD2 matching 7 bases. Unmatched junction bases numbered 2, after V lost 6 bases and J lost 2 bases. Germline V gene data show CDR1 as SNHLY and CDR2 as FYNNEI. CDR3 length equals 13 residues. This CDR3 reads CASRGDYTDTQYF. DNA of the CDR3: TGTGCCAGCAGAGGGGACTACACAGATACGCAGTATTTT.

To note about this clonotype: Just one base apart from a much larger clone, this may be a read error. The genes are TRBV5-1 and TRBJ1-1; D ambiguous. Germline CDR1 and CDR2: SGHRS and YFSETQ. V dropped 4 bases and J dropped 7 bases, with 20 bases sitting between them. The CDR3 extends over 15 amino acids. The CDR3 sequence is CASSQDNPPRIEAFF. CDR3 coding DNA: TGCGCCAGCAGCCAAGATAATCCCCCAAGGATTGAAGCTTTCTTT.

The V and J genes are TRBV7-9 and TRBJ1-1; no firm D call. In germline, CDR1 is SEHNR, CDR2 FQNEAQ (reference sequence). The V end lost 2 bases, the J end lost 3 bases, and 7 bases lay between the germline ends. The CDR3 runs 13 residues. As DNA, the CDR3 is TGTGCCAGCAGCTTATCAGGTTACACTGAAGCTTTCTTT. This translates into CASSLSGYTEAFF.

The chain links TRBV7-3 to TRBJ1-6; 7 positions agree with TRBD1. This CDR3 is 14 amino acids long. V was clipped by 3 bases and J by 8 bases; unmatched bases: 4. Germline V CDR1 and CDR2: SGHTA, FQGTGA. CDR3 nucleotide sequence: TGTGCCAGCAGCTTGGGACAGCGAGATTCACCCCTCCACTTT. Amino acids: CASSLGQRDSPLHF.

In its sample, this clonotype was seen many times. This rearrangement joins TRBV20-1 to TRBJ1-6; D gene uncertain. The CDR3 contains 16 residues. Trimming took 3 bases from V and 0 from J, leaving 12 bases between them. CDR1 and CDR2 (germline): DFQATT, SNEGSKA (reference sequence). The CDR3 DNA reads TGCAGTGCTAGTAAACCGTCAAGCTCCTATAATTCACCCCTCCACTTT. Its protein is CSASKPSSSYNSPLHF.

This clonotype appeared many times. At one of its ends the junction is not consistent with the germline gene, which may arise from a read error. J is TRBJ2-5 and V is TRBV7-7; D is unclear. The CDR3 runs 15 residues. In germline, CDR1 is SSHAT, CDR2 FNYEAQ (reference sequence). The chain's CDR3 is CASSSRHLPQETQYF. For the CDR3, the DNA is TGTGCTAGCAGCTCTAGACACCTCCCCCAAGAGACCCAGTACTTC.

This clonotype was picked up many times. V usage is TRBV4-1 and J usage is TRBJ1-2, with no clear D. The CDR3 spans 14 residues. The V end was cut by 5 bases, the J end by 7 bases, with 17 bases between. The germline V gene encodes CDR1 MGHRA and CDR2 YSYEKL. The CDR3: CASSSPVGSGGYTF. In nucleotides, the CDR3 is TGCGCCAGCAGCTCTCCGGTGGGGTCGGGTGGCTACACCTTC.

The chain uses TRBV15 and TRBJ1-4; TRBD1 is a possible D gene (6 bases). The V gene's germline CDR1 is LNHNV and CDR2 YYDKDF (reference sequence). V lost 4 bases, J lost 2 bases, and 8 bases lay in between. The CDR3 is made up of 14 amino acids. CDR3 nucleotide sequence: TGTGCCACCAGCACAGGGGCTACTAATGAAAAACTGTTTTTT. Translation: CATSTGATNEKLFF.